The 9 T cell receptor beta chains listed next were all sequenced from one sample in a study of blood T cells in healthy people across ages. A sample-barcoded 5' primer and a J-beta primer mix were used in a second PCR of roughly 7 to 11 cycles. TCRdb reanalysed the 5' RACE reads using MiXCR and keeps one entry per CDR3 protein. The sample has 1.5 million to 2 million distinct CDR3 sequences, 28% seen once; the top ten hold approximately 7.7%. The sequenced sample was blood. The source of these receptors is a woman younger than 45 in good health.

The rearrangement uses TRBV5-1 and TRBJ2-1; D is possibly TRBD2 (6 bases). CDR1 and CDR2 (germline): SGHRS, YFSETQ. This CDR3 spans 14 amino acids. Trimming stripped 5 bases from V and 7 bases from J, with 16 bases between. The CDR3 is CASRSRRGSNEQFF. CDR3 nucleotide sequence: TGCGCCAGCAGGAGCCGGCGGGGTTCGAATGAGCAGTTCTTC.

This chain joins TRBV20-1 and TRBJ2-1; TRBD2 matches at 8 bases. The J call may be in error: the DNA end matches TRBJ2-7 better. Germline V gene sequence: CDR1 DFQATT, CDR2 SNEGSKA (reference sequence). This CDR3 spans 15 amino acids. Here the CDR3 DNA reads TGCAGTGCTAGAGATACGGGAGGGCCCAACAATGAGCAGTACTTC. Translated, it gives CSARDTGGPNNEQYF.

This clonotype was detected many times. The rearrangement uses TRBV5-1 and TRBJ2-1; D may be TRBD2 (6 bases). Per the germline V gene, CDR1 is SGHRS and CDR2 is YFSETQ. The CDR3 has 15 residues. Trimming removed 0 bases from V and 4 bases from J, with 11 bases in between. The CDR3 DNA follows: TGCGCCAGCAGCTTGGAAAGCGGAGGGTACAATGAGCAGTTCTTC. This codes for CASSLESGGYNEQFF.

The CDR3 nucleotides are TGTGCCAGCACCGGGCCTACGAACACTGAAGCTTTCTTT. Translation gives CASTGPTNTEAFF. V and J are TRBV12-3 or TRBV12-4 and TRBJ1-1; unclear D gene. CDR3 size: 13 residues. V was shortened by 7 bases and J by 1 base, with 10 bases between the two germline ends.

This clonotype was detected many times. The chain carries TRBV20-1 and TRBJ2-5; D is perhaps TRBD2 (5 bases). Looked up from germline, CDR1 is DFQATT and CDR2 is SNEGSKA (reference sequence). The CDR3 spans 13 residues. V dropped 3 bases and J dropped 4 bases, with 12 bases sitting between them. CDR3 in DNA: TGCAGTGCTAGTCTGTCTAGCTTAGAGACCCAGTACTTC. Translating gives CSASLSSLETQYF.

The rearrangement links TRBV27 to TRBJ1-4, with TRBD1 matching over 9 bases. The CDR3 contains 14 residues. Germline CDR1 and CDR2: MNHEY and SMNVEV (reference sequence). J lost 7 bases, V lost 5 bases, and 5 bases had no gene match. The CDR3 DNA is TGTGCCAGCAGTGCGGACAGGGGAAGTGAAAAACTGTTTTTT. Amino acid sequence: CASSADRGSEKLFF.

This CDR3 is CASSLGLLGYGYTF. DNA for the CDR3: TGCGCCAGCAGCTTGGGACTGCTCGGCTATGGCTACACCTTC. This rearrangement joins TRBV5-1 to TRBJ1-2; D uncertain. Trimming left V 0 bases short and J 4 bases short, with 10 bases between. The CDR3 is made up of 14 amino acids. Per the germline V gene, CDR1 is SGHRS and CDR2 is YFSETQ.

The chain recombines TRBV6-5 with TRBJ2-4; D may be TRBD1 (5 bases). Trimming cost V 2 bases and J 9 bases, with 11 bases left between them. CDR3 length: 13 amino acids. CDR1 and CDR2 (germline): MNHEY, SVGAGI. The CDR3 DNA reads as TGTGCCAGCAGTTACGGGGTAGGGGTCATTCAGTACTTC. Amino acids: CASSYGVGVIQYF.

CDR3 sequence reads: CASSSMAGPNTGELFF. CDR3 nucleotides: TGTGCCAGCAGCTCAATGGCGGGGCCGAACACCGGGGAGCTGTTTTTT. This rearrangement joins TRBV13 to TRBJ2-2, with D tentatively TRBD2 (6 bases). CDR1 and CDR2 (germline): PRHDT, FYEKMQ (reference sequence). Trimming took off 4 bases at V and 0 bases at J, with 12 bases between the two ends. CDR3 length equals 16 residues. The whole variable domain, filled in from reference TRBV13 and TRBJ2-2, reads AAGVIQSPRHLIKEKRETATLKCYPIPRHDTVYWYQQGPGQDPQFLISFYEKMQSDKGSIPDRFSAQQFSDYHSELNMSSLELGDSALYFCASSSMAGPNTGELFFGEGSRLTVL.